This TCR beta chain was captured in a study of blood T cell repertoires in COVID-19. Study-wide background: Material from acute and convalescent COVID-19 was sourced from the United States, Italy and Spain.

CDR1 and CDR2 from the germline V gene are SEHNR and FQNEAQ (reference sequence). V shed 4 bases and J shed 1 base, with 13 bases lying between them. The CDR3 consists of 15 residues. The table came from immunoSEQ multiplex PCR; TCRdb's copy has only in-frame clones and leaves some out. The sample carries 85,000 to 130,000 clones, roughly two thirds recorded once. The source material was peripheral blood. The sequence derives from a human donor with acute or convalescent COVID-19. The donor label of this sample is uncertain. V is TRBV7-9 and J is TRBJ1-1; D possibly corresponds to TRBD1 (6 bases). CDR3 loop: CASSSPGQGNTEAFF. The CDR3 DNA reads as TGTGCCAGCAGCTCCCCGGGACAAGGGAACACTGAAGCTTTCTTT.